Listed below are T cell receptor beta chains from one sample, sequenced in a study of blood T cell repertoires in COVID-19. Produced via immunoSEQ multiplex PCR; TCRdb's table is partial and in-frame only. The table has under 250,000 clones, 88% seen once. Sequenced input: peripheral blood. These receptors came from a man aged 80 or over with acute or convalescent COVID-19. The CDR3 runs from the conserved cysteine through the conserved F or W. The D gene is left open where the match is weak. Not every row has a clone size; where given, it reads once, few, many or a size class.

V gene	D gene	clone size	J gene	CDR3 DNA	CDR3 protein
TRBV27	.	.	TRBJ1-6	TGTGCCAGCTCCCTACAGGGAATCGTGTCACCCCTCCACTTT	CASSLQGIVSPLHF
TRBV15	.	.	TRBJ2-2	TGTGCCACCAGAAAGGAGGGACTTCGGGGGGAGCTGTTTTTT	CATRKEGLRGELFF
TRBV5-1	TRBD1	.	TRBJ1-3	TGCGCCAGCAGCCCGGGGGGGACAGTAGACTCTGGAAACACCATATATTTT	CASSPGGTVDSGNTIYF
TRBV9	TRBD2	.	TRBJ2-7	TGTGCCAGCAGCGTATCGGGCGGGAGCTACGAGCAGTACTTC	CASSVSGGSYEQYF
TRBV19	.	.	TRBJ1-5	TGTGCCAGTAGGGGAGAATATAGCAATCAGCCCCAGCATTTT	CASRGEYSNQPQHF
TRBV7-9	.	few	TRBJ2-2	TGTGCCAGCAGCCCGGGACACCTTTCGAACACCGGGGAGCTGTTTTTT	CASSPGHLSNTGELFF
TRBV2	.	few	TRBJ2-3	TGTGCCAGCGGAGGGGTCAGCACAGATACGCAGTATTTT	CASGGVSTDTQYF
TRBV5-1	.	.	TRBJ2-7	TGCGCCAGCAGCTCCCGGTCTTCTACCGGCGAGCAGTACTTC	CASSSRSSTGEQYF
TRBV29-1	TRBD1	.	TRBJ2-1	TGCAGCGTCCGACAGGGGGCTTTTCTGTTCTTC	CSVRQGAFLFF
TRBV6-5	.	few	TRBJ1-2	TGTGCCAGCAGTTACGGGCTCAGGGGTAACTATGGCTACACCTTC	CASSYGLRGNYGYTF
TRBV6-5	.	.	TRBJ1-3	TGTGCCAGCAGCTTCGACAGTGTCTCTGGAAACACCATATATTTT	CASSFDSVSGNTIYF
TRBV7-2	TRBD1	once	TRBJ2-7	TGTGCCAGCAGCACATTGGGGACAGGAGTCTACGAGCAGTACTTC	CASSTLGTGVYEQYF
TRBV7-8	TRBD1	few	TRBJ1-5	TGTGCCAGCAGCCCAACAGGGGGTCAGCCCCAGCATTTT	CASSPTGGQPQHF
TRBV4-3	TRBD2	.	TRBJ2-5	TGCGCCAGCAGCCAAGATAGGGGGACTAGCGGGAGTTGGGAGACCCAGTACTTC	CASSQDRGTSGSWETQYF
TRBV6-5	.	.	TRBJ2-7	TGTGCCAGCATTCTCCTCTACGAGCAGTACTTC	CASILLYEQYF
TRBV28	.	.	TRBJ1-5	TGTGCCAGCATCGAGAATAGGGGGTTCAATCAGCCCCAGCATTTT	CASIENRGFNQPQHF
TRBV4-3	TRBD1	.	TRBJ2-5	TGCGCCAGCAGCCAAGAAGGGGGACAGGGGTCGGAGACCCAGTACTTC	CASSQEGGQGSETQYF
TRBV6-5	.	few	TRBJ1-3	TGTGCCAGCAGTTACTCGGCCAGCTCTGGAAACACCATATATTTT	CASSYSASSGNTIYF
TRBV5-4	TRBD2	few	TRBJ2-3	TGTGCCAGCAGCTTGGGACTAGCGGTGGGCCCCACAGATACGCAGTATTTT	CASSLGLAVGPTDTQYF
TRBV24-1	.	.	TRBJ2-1	TGTGCCACCAGTGATTTGCTCCCGGGTAGCTCCTACAATGAGCAGTTCTTC	CATSDLLPGSSYNEQFF
TRBV6-5	TRBD1	.	TRBJ2-2	TGTGCCAGCAGCTGGGACAGGCCGAACACCGGGGAGCTGTTTTTT	CASSWDRPNTGELFF
TRBV12-3/TRBV12-4	.	.	TRBJ1-5	TGTGCCAGCAGTTTATTCGAGCCCCAGCATTTT	CASSLFEPQHF
TRBV10-3	TRBD1	.	TRBJ1-1	TGTGCCATCAGAGGGACAGCGCTTGGGGTCAGGCCTGAAGCTTTCTTT	CAIRGTALGVRPEAFF
TRBV18	TRBD1	once	TRBJ2-1	TGTGCCAGCTCCCGAGACAGGGGCGATGAGCAGTTCTTC	CASSRDRGDEQFF
TRBV4-1	TRBD1	.	TRBJ1-2	TGCGCCAGCAGCCTCATCATGGGACAGGCCGAACACACCTTC	CASSLIMGQAEHTF
TRBV18	TRBD1	.	TRBJ2-2	TGTGCCAGCTCACCACCGAGACAGGGCCCGAACACCGGGGAGCTGTTTTTT	CASSPPRQGPNTGELFF
TRBV9	TRBD2	.	TRBJ2-1	TGTGCCAGCAGCGCCGGGCCGACTAGCGGGAGGTATCATGAGCAGTTCTTC	CASSAGPTSGRYHEQFF
TRBV7-3	.	.	TRBJ2-3	TGTGCCAGCAGCTTATCCTCTAGCCTGGTGCAGTATTTT	CASSLSSSLVQYF
TRBV6-2/TRBV6-3	TRBD1	.	TRBJ2-7	TGTGCCAGCAGTCGACCGGGACAGGGGACCTACGAGCAGTACTTC	CASSRPGQGTYEQYF
TRBV7-2	TRBD1	.	TRBJ2-7	TGTGCCAGCAGCCCCCGTCAGGGGGCCTACGAGCAGTACTTC	CASSPRQGAYEQYF
TRBV6-2/TRBV6-3	.	.	TRBJ2-1	TGTGCCAGCAGTTACGAAGGCGGCCCCCCTTACAATGAGCAGTTCTTC	CASSYEGGPPYNEQFF
TRBV7-8	TRBD2	.	TRBJ2-1	TGTGCCAGCAGCTTACTCGGCCTAGCGGTCTCCTACAATGAGCAGTTCTTC	CASSLLGLAVSYNEQFF
TRBV11-2	.	.	TRBJ2-1	TGTGCCAGCAGCCCTCGGACAGCGGAAACCAATGAGCAGTTCTTC	CASSPRTAETNEQFF
TRBV19	.	.	TRBJ1-1	TGTGCCAGTAGTATAGGTTGGGTGACAGCGAACACTGAAGCTTTCTTT	CASSIGWVTANTEAFF
TRBV7-3	TRBD1	.	TRBJ2-1	TGTGCCAGCAGCCCAACAGGGGATGAGCAGTTCTTC	CASSPTGDEQFF
TRBV5-1	TRBD1	few	TRBJ1-3	TGCGCCAGCAGCTCCGGGGGACAGGAGTCTGGAAACACCATATATTTT	CASSSGGQESGNTIYF
TRBV5-1	TRBD2	.	TRBJ2-1	TGCGCCAGCAGCCCTGATCCGGGGGGGCCCTGGAATGAGCAGTTCTTC	CASSPDPGGPWNEQFF